The 15 T cell receptor beta chains listed next were all sequenced from one sample in a study of T cells after somatic rescue of genetic block. Only in-frame clones appear in the TCRdb table, and some are missing; sequencing was by immunoSEQ multiplex PCR. The sample yields 14,000 to 15,000 clones, 72% seen once. The specimen sequenced was peripheral blood mononuclear cells (PBMCs). These receptors all stem from a boy younger than 18.

The rearrangement uses TRBV5-1 and TRBJ2-5, with a tentative D call TRBD2 (6 bases). Trimming took 0 bases from V and 6 from J, leaving 21 bases between them. The CDR3 extends over 17 amino acids. Germline CDR1 SGHRS, CDR2 YFSETQ. The CDR3 DNA reads TGCGCCAGCAGCTTGGTGGGAGGCCCCCCGTTCTATCAGACCCAGTACTTC. Translated: CASSLVGGPPFYQTQYF.

The chain carries TRBV27 and TRBJ1-2; 9 bases agree with TRBD1. CDR1 is MNHEY, CDR2 SMNVEV, per germline (reference sequence). This CDR3 has 16 residues. V was pared by 4 bases and J by 8 bases, with 14 bases of the junction left unmatched. DNA for the CDR3: TGTGCCAGCAGTTCTGCCGGGACAGGGAGAGGAAAGGGCTACACCTTC. It codes for CASSSAGTGRGKGYTF.

The gene calls are TRBV19 and TRBJ1-2; TRBD1 is a possible D gene (6 bases). The CDR3 runs 13 residues. Trimming took off 5 bases at V and 4 bases at J, with 11 bases between the two ends. Germline V gene data show CDR1 as LNHDA and CDR2 as SQIVND (reference sequence). The CDR3: CASSPDSFYGYTF. In nucleotides, the CDR3 is TGTGCCAGTAGTCCGGACAGCTTCTATGGCTACACCTTC. Combining the CDR3 with reference TRBV19 and TRBJ1-2 gives the whole variable domain DGGITQSPKYLFRKEGQNVTLSCEQNLNHDAMYWYRQDPGQGLRLIYYSQIVNDFQKGDIAEGYSVSREKKESFPLTVTSAQKNPTAFYLCASSPDSFYGYTFGSGTRLTVV.

The genes are TRBV19 and TRBJ2-5; 8 nucleotides agree with TRBD1. Judging by the DNA end, TRBJ2-7 fits better; the J call may be wrong. Germline V gene lookup returns CDR1 LNHDA and CDR2 SQIVND (reference sequence). The CDR3 has 14 residues. The CDR3 loop reads CASSMRTGTYEQYF. For the CDR3, the DNA is TGTGCCAGTAGTATGAGGACAGGGACCTACGAGCAGTACTTC.

In this sample, this clone turned up many times. This sequence joins TRBV6-6 and TRBJ1-3; D is unresolved. CDR1 is MNHNY, CDR2 SVGAGI, per germline (reference sequence). CDR3 length: 15 residues. V dropped 4 bases and J dropped 0 bases, with 10 bases sitting between them. CDR3 in DNA: TGTGCCAGCAGTTTTCTAGGGATCTCTGGAAACACCATATATTTT. Residues: CASSFLGISGNTIYF.

This chain joins TRBV5-1 and TRBJ1-4; 9 bases line up with TRBD1. Germline CDR1 SGHRS, CDR2 YFSETQ. This CDR3 region has 16 residues. V shed 2 bases, J shed 4 bases, and the junction held 6 bases outside the gene matches. In nucleotides, the CDR3 is TGCGCCAGCAGCTTATTCGGGACAGGGCTTAATGAAAAACTGTTTTTT. It is translated as CASSLFGTGLNEKLFF.

By share of the sample, this clone is medium-sized. The chain joins TRBV9 to TRBJ1-1; possible D gene TRBD1, 6 bases. The V gene lost 3 bases and the J gene lost 4 bases, with 16 bases spanning the gap. Looked up from germline, CDR1 is SGDLS and CDR2 is YYNGEE. This CDR3 comprises 15 residues. The CDR3 DNA reads as TGTGCCAGCAGCGGGTTGGGACAACCTAGCACTGAAGCTTTCTTT. Translated: CASSGLGQPSTEAFF.

This rearrangement joins TRBV5-6 to TRBJ2-7; 9 nucleotides match TRBD1. This CDR3 region has 13 residues. V shed 6 bases, J shed 2 bases, and the junction held 3 bases outside the gene matches. Germline loops: CDR1 SGHDT, CDR2 YYEEEE. CDR3: CASIRQGAYEQYF. As DNA, the CDR3 is TGTGCCAGCATTAGACAGGGGGCCTACGAGCAGTACTTC.

The CDR3 region has the DNA TGCGCCAGCAGTGAAGGGACTAGCGGTACAGATACGCAGTATTTT. Its protein is CASSEGTSGTDTQYF. The genes are TRBV10-1 and TRBJ2-3, with 11 bases identical to TRBD2. The CDR3 has 15 residues. Trimming cost V 3 bases and J 3 bases; bases outside gene matches: 2. The germline CDR1 and CDR2 sequences are WNHNN and SYGVQD (reference sequence).

The J gene is TRBJ1-1, the V gene TRBV19; no clear D gene. Trimming shortened V by 1 base and J by 4 bases, and 7 bases separated the two germline ends. Germline-derived CDR1 and CDR2 are LNHDA and SQIVND (reference sequence). The CDR3 consists of 13 residues. The CDR3 loop is CASSIGRSTEAFF. The DNA of the CDR3 is TGTGCCAGTAGTATAGGGCGGAGCACTGAAGCTTTCTTT.

This clone was picked up one time. V gene TRBV27 combines with J gene TRBJ2-1; 8 bases match TRBD2. Germline V CDR1 and CDR2: MNHEY, SMNVEV (reference sequence). This CDR3 has 16 residues. J was trimmed by 0 bases and V by 5 bases; bases with no gene match: 6. For the CDR3, the DNA is TGTGCCAGCAGTCGGGCCGCGGGGGGCTCCTACAATGAGCAGTTCTTC. Translating gives CASSRAAGGSYNEQFF.

This chain joins TRBV30 and TRBJ2-7; D is perhaps TRBD1 or TRBD2 (6 bases each). In germline, CDR1 is GTSNPN, CDR2 SVGIG (reference sequence). The germline V and J ends were trimmed by 0 bases and 3 bases, with 15 bases remaining between them. The CDR3 contains 15 residues. The CDR3 sequence: CAWSVRARGGYEQYF. CDR3 coding DNA: TGTGCCTGGAGTGTACGAGCCAGGGGAGGCTACGAGCAGTACTTC.

The chain is built from TRBV18 and TRBJ1-1; possibly TRBD1 for D (5 bases). Looked up from germline, CDR1 is KGHSH and CDR2 is LQKENI. V was shortened by 1 base and J by 0 bases, with 12 bases between the two germline ends. The CDR3 is made up of 16 amino acids. The DNA for the CDR3 is TGTGCCAGCTCACCACTCAGGGAACACTTGAACACTGAAGCTTTCTTT. Its translation is CASSPLREHLNTEAFF.

The J gene is TRBJ1-3, the V gene TRBV6-1; no reliable D call. The CDR3 spans 15 residues. Germline values: CDR1 MNHNS, CDR2 SASEGT. The V and J ends lost 4 bases and 0 bases respectively, with 10 bases between them. DNA for the CDR3: TGTGCCAGCAGTGTTGGACTTCTCTCTGGAAACACCATATATTTT. The encoded protein is CASSVGLLSGNTIYF.

The table lists this clone with a few counts. The V and J genes are TRBV28 and TRBJ1-3; perhaps TRBD1 as D (5 bases). The V end lost 6 bases, the J end lost 3 bases, and 6 bases lay between the germline ends. The CDR3 has 12 residues. Germline-derived CDR1 and CDR2 are MDHEN and SYDVKM. The CDR3 here is CASRTDGNTIYF. CDR3 nucleotide sequence: TGTGCCAGCAGGACAGATGGAAACACCATATATTTT. Filled out from reference TRBV28 and TRBJ1-3, the complete variable domain reads DVKVTQSSRYLVKRTGEKVFLECVQDMDHENMFWYRQDPGLGLRLIYFSYDVKMKEKGDIPEGYSVSREKKERFSLILESASTNQTSMYLCASRTDGNTIYFGEGSWLTVV.